This TCR beta chain was obtained from a study of T cells in Graves' hyperthyroidism and ophthalmopathy. Study-level points and caveats: The model's output predicted ophthalmopathy at a median of roughly 6.9 months prior to onset. Blood samples included most of the expanded thyroid clonotypes exceeding 0.001.

Unmatched junction bases numbered 9, after V lost 0 bases and J lost 3 bases. The CDR3 runs 17 residues. Germline V CDR1 and CDR2: PRHDT, FYEKMQ (reference sequence). This clonotype came up many times. Its specificity is not known. Exclusion of patients followed from uncontrolled infection, other autoimmune disease, pregnancy or lactation. It was 10 ml of fresh peripheral blood that supplied the PBMCs. The source material, RNA transcripts, was used to amplify TCR beta CDR3 regions. TCR CDR3 regions were first amplified by RT-PCR with HTBI primers. TCRdb ran MiXCR on the multiplex PCR reads and lists one entry per CDR3 protein. There are around 500,000 distinct CDR3 sequences in the sample; 22% occur only once, and approximately 49% lies in the top ten.

This sequence originates from an older woman with Graves' ophthalmopathy. V and J are TRBV13 and TRBJ2-3, with 7 bases that match TRBD2. Sample: blood. DNA for the CDR3: TGTGCCAGCAGCTTAGGAGGCGGCGGGAGCTTGACAGATACGCAGTATTTT. Protein product: CASSLGGGGSLTDTQYF.